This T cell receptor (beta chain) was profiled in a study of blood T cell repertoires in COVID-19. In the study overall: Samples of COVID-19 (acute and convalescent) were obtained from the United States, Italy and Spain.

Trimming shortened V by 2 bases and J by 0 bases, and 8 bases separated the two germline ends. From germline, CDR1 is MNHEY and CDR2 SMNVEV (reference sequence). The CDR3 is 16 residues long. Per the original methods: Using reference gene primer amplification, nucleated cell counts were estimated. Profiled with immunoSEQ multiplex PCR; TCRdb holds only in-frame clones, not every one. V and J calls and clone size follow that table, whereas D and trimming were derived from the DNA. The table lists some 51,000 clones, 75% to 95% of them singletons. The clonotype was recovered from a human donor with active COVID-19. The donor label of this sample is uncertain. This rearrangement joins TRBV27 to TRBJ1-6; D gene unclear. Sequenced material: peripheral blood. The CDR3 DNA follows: TGTGCCAGCAGTTTAGAGGCTCCCTCCTATAATTCACCCCTCCACTTT. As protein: CASSLEAPSYNSPLHF.